A selection of T cell receptor beta chains follows, all from one sample in a study of cytomegalovirus exposure and HLA in healthy donors. TCRdb's copy holds only in-frame clones and misses some; the assay was immunoSEQ multiplex PCR. This table holds approximately 150,000 clones, roughly 78% found once. Sequencing used PBMCs. These receptors all come from a woman in her fifties or sixties in good health and CMV-seropositive. Each CDR3 is given with its conserved first and last residue. D genes are given only for firm matches. Where a row states a size, it is once, few, many or the class of an expanded clone; other rows omit it.

>TRBD2|.|TRBV5-1|TRBJ2-1
TGCGCCAGCAGCTTGACTAGCGGGGAGAATGAGCAGTTCTTC
CASSLTSGENEQFF
>.|.|TRBV7-9|TRBJ1-1
TGTGCCAGCAGCCAAACTCGGGACACTGAAGCTTTCTTT
CASSQTRDTEAFF
>.|.|TRBV4-2|TRBJ1-1
TGTGCCAGCAGCCAAGCTAAGATTGTCGCTAACACTGAAGCTTTCTTT
CASSQAKIVANTEAFF
>TRBD2|few|TRBV4-2|TRBJ2-3
TGTGCCAGCAGCCAAGGACCCAGCGGGGGAACAGATACGCAGTATTTT
CASSQGPSGGTDTQYF
>.|.|TRBV19|TRBJ2-5
TGTGCCAGCCGTAATGCAGCGGAAGGAGAGACCCAGTACTTC
CASRNAAEGETQYF
>TRBD1|.|TRBV18|TRBJ1-2
TGTGCCAGCTCACCACCCCAGGGGGCGTCTAGGGGGAGAGTCTACACCTTC
CASSPPQGASRGRVYTF
>.|.|TRBV2|TRBJ2-6
TGTGCCAGCGCGGGACAGCTCTCTGGGGCCAACGTCCTGACTTTC
CASAGQLSGANVLTF
>.|.|TRBV5-1|TRBJ2-1
TGCGCCAGCAGCTTTAGTTCCCTCAGGGGCCTTGAGAATGAGCAGTTCTTC
CASSFSSLRGLENEQFF
>.|few|TRBV14|TRBJ2-1
TGTGCCAGCAGCCAGCCCCTAGACGGTGAGCAGTTCTTC
CASSQPLDGEQFF
>TRBD1|.|TRBV29-1|TRBJ1-2
TGCAGCGTTGAAGAGGGACAGGGTCCCTATGGCTACACCTTC
CSVEEGQGPYGYTF
>TRBD1|.|TRBV5-4|TRBJ2-7
TGTGCCAGCAGTCCGGGCGGCAGGGGGTACTACGAGCAGTACTTC
CASSPGGRGYYEQYF
>.|.|TRBV5-6|TRBJ2-1
TGTGCCAGCAGCTTTGGGCCCCAGGCCTACAATGAGCAGTTCTTC
CASSFGPQAYNEQFF
>TRBD1|.|TRBV18|TRBJ1-2
TGTGCCAGCTCTCCAGGGGGCTGGTATGGCTACACCTTC
CASSPGGWYGYTF
>.|.|TRBV6-6|TRBJ1-6
TGTGCCAGCAGCCTCGCCAGGGAAACTTCACCCCTCCACTTT
CASSLARETSPLHF
>TRBD2|.|TRBV27|TRBJ2-5
TGTGCCAGCAGTTTCCGTAGCGGGGTCCAGTACTTC
CASSFRSGVQYF
>TRBD2|few|TRBV5-1|TRBJ2-2
TGCGCCAGCAGCTTGCCTAGCGGCACCGGGGAGCTGTTTTTT
CASSLPSGTGELFF